In its sample, the clone carrying this T cell receptor (beta chain) was seen a few times. Its antigen remains unknown. Using its own MiXCR run on the reads, TCRdb lists one record per CDR3 protein. In the table there are just under 500,000 distinct CDR3 sequences, 30% to 40% of which are singletons. The data belong to a study of T cell repertoires in cytomegalovirus infection. Across the study: Newly reported HLA-C-restricted and thoroughly characterized HLA-B-restricted CMV epitopes were employed. Study results and limitations: Ex vivo, HLA-C-restricted CMV-specific TCR beta clonotypes prevailed over the rest of the response.

CDR1 SGHNT and CDR2 YENEEA come from the germline V gene. V dropped 4 bases and J dropped 7; count of bases not matched to a gene: 12. CDR3 size: 17 residues. The chain combines TRBV11-3 with TRBJ2-1, with TRBD2 matching 11 bases. The input for sequencing was cultured PBMCs, taken from culture after CMV antigen stimulation. The receptor's source is a human donor in good health (CMV status not recorded). Some clones in this sample may be carry-over from other donors' samples. The CDR3 coding sequence is TGTGCCAGCAGCTCCAACCCACTAGCGGGAGTCCGGAATGAGCAGTTCTTC. Translated: CASSSNPLAGVRNEQFF.